This T cell receptor (beta chain) comes out of a study of blood T cell repertoires in COVID-19. Study overall: The United States, Italy and Spain were the sources of the acute and convalescent COVID-19 samples. T cells, B-cell-depleted T cells, or PBMCs provided the cDNA or gDNA that served as material.

V was pared by 3 bases and J by 6 bases, with 4 bases of the junction left unmatched. In germline, CDR1 is MNHEY, CDR2 SMNVEV (reference sequence). The CDR3 sequence is 15 residues long. Participant-given clinical history determined each cohort assignment. The method was immunoSEQ multiplex PCR; TCRdb's version includes in-frame clones alone and lacks a portion of them. The profile covers about 440,000 clones, with 90% appearing a single time and about 0.6% taken by the ten largest. The source of this sequence is a man aged 18 to 30 who had recovered from COVID-19. V gene TRBV27 combines with J gene TRBJ2-2; TRBD2 matches 10 bases. Sequenced material: PBMCs or T cells enriched from blood (not recorded which). This CDR3 is CASSLGLAGAGELFF. Written as DNA, the CDR3 is TGTGCCAGCAGTTTGGGTCTAGCGGGAGCCGGGGAGCTGTTTTTT.